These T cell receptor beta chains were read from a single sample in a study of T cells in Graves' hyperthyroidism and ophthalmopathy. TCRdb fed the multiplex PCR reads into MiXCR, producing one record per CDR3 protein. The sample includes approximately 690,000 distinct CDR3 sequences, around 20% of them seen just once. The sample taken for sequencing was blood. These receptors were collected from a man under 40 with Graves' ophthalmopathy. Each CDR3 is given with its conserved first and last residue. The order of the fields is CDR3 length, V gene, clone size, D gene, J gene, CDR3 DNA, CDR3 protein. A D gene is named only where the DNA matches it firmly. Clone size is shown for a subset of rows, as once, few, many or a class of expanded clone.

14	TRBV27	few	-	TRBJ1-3	TGTGCCAGCAGTTTACGAGCTTTTGGAAACACCATATATTTT	CASSLRAFGNTIYF
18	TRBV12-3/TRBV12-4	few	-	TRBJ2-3	TGTGCCAGCAGCCGAGGACTTGAACTAGCAGCTAGCACAGATACGCAGTATTTT	CASSRGLELAASTDTQYF
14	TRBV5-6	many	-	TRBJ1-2	TGTGCCAGCAGCTCAATCTGGACGGTTTATGGCTACACCTTC	CASSSIWTVYGYTF
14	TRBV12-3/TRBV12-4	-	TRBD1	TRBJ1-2	TGTGCCAGCAGCTCAACAGGGGACTTCGGAGGCTACACCTTC	CASSSTGDFGGYTF
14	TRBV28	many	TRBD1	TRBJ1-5	TGTGCCAGCAGTCCGGGACAGGGTTATCAGCCCCAGCATTTT	CASSPGQGYQPQHF
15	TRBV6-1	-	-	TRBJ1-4	TGTGCCAGCAGAACCGACGGGGCAACTAATGAAAAACTGTTTTTT	CASRTDGATNEKLFF
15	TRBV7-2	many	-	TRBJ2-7	TGTGCCAGCAGCCCCCGCGGAGTCCAACACTACGAGCAGTACTTC	CASSPRGVQHYEQYF
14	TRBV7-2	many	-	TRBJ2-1	TGTGCCAGCAGCTTTGACTATACAGACAATGAGCAGTTCTTC	CASSFDYTDNEQFF
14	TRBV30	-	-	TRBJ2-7	TGTGCCTGGAGTGGGGCAGATAACTCCTACGAGCAGTACTTC	CAWSGADNSYEQYF
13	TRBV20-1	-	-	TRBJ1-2	TGCAGTGCTAGAAAGAGGCCTTCCTATGGCTACACCTTC	CSARKRPSYGYTF
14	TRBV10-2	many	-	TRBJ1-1	TGCGCCAGCAGGCGACGGGAGAGGAACACTGAAGCTTTCTTT	CASRRRERNTEAFF
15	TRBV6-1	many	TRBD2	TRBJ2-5	TGTGCCAGCAGACGAATAGCGGGAGTAGCGGAGACCCAGTACTTC	CASRRIAGVAETQYF
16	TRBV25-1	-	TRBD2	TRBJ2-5	TGTGCCAGCAGTGATCCAGCGGGAGCCTCCCAAGAGACCCAGTACTTC	CASSDPAGASQETQYF
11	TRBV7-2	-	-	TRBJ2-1	TGTGCCAGCATCAAAGCGGGTGAGCAGTTCTTC	CASIKAGEQFF
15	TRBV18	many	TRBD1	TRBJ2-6	TGTGCCAGCTCACTTACAGGGGCTGGGGCCAACGTCCTGACTTTC	CASSLTGAGANVLTF
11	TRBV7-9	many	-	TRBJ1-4	TGTGCCAGCAGCCCCCTGGAAAAACTGTTTTTT	CASSPLEKLFF
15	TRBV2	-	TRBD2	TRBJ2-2	TGTGCCAGCAGTGTTCTAGCGGGAGAGGCCGGGGAGCTGTTTTTT	CASSVLAGEAGELFF
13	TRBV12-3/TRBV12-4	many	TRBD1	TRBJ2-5	TGTGCCAGCAGTTTGGACAGGGTAGAGACCCAGTACTTC	CASSLDRVETQYF
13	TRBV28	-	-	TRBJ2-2	TGTGCCAGCAGTTCACAGGTCCCCGGGGAGCTGTTTTTT	CASSSQVPGELFF
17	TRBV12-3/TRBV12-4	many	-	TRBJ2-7	TGTGCCAGCAGCCAAAGGACGGTTATGGATATCTCCTACGAGCAGTACTTC	CASSQRTVMDISYEQYF
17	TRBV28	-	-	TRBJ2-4	TGTGCCAGCAGTCCATACACCAAACGTCTAGCCAAAAACATTCAGTACTTC	CASSPYTKRLAKNIQYF
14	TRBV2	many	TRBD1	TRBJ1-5	TGTGCCAGCAGTGGACAGGGAGTATCAGCGGCCCAGCATTTT	CASSGQGVSAAQHF
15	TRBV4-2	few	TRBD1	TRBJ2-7	TGTGCCAGCAGCCAAGATCGACAGGGGAGGAGGGAGCAGTACTTC	CASSQDRQGRREQYF
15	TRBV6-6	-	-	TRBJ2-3	TGTGCCAGCAGTTACTCGACCGGGAACACAGATACGCAGTATTTT	CASSYSTGNTDTQYF
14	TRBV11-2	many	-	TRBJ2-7	TGTGCCAGCAGCTTAAGGGCGGTCTCCTACGAGCAGTACTTC	CASSLRAVSYEQYF
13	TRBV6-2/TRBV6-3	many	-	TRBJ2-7	TGTGCCAGCAGTTACTCCGTATCCTACGAGCAGTACTTC	CASSYSVSYEQYF
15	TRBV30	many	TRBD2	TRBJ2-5	TGTGCCTGGAGTGTACGTGGGAGGGCCGGAGAGACCCAGTACTTC	CAWSVRGRAGETQYF
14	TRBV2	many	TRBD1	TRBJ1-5	TGTGCCAGCAGTGAGGAGGGGGCCGGGCAGCCCCAGCATTTT	CASSEEGAGQPQHF
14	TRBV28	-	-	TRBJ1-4	TGTGCCAGCTCGACGAGGGGGTCTAATGAAAAACTGTTTTTT	CASSTRGSNEKLFF
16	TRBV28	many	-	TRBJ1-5	TGTGCCAGCAGTTTGGACCAGGGAGAGGGCAATCAGCCCCAGCATTTT	CASSLDQGEGNQPQHF
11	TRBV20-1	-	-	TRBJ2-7	TGCAGTGCTATCGACAGACACGAGCAGTACTTC	CSAIDRHEQYF
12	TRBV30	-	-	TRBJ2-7	TGTGCCGGAGCAGGGAGCTCCTACGAGCAGTACTTC	CAGAGSSYEQYF
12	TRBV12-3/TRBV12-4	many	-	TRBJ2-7	TGTGCCAGCAGTTTTCCCATGGACGAGCAGTACTTC	CASSFPMDEQYF
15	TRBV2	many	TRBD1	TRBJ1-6	TGTGCCAGCAGTAAAACCGGGACAGATAATTCACCCCTCCACTTT	CASSKTGTDNSPLHF
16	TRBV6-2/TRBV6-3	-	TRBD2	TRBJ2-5	TGTGCCAGCAGTGCGGGACTAGCGGGAGGCCTGGAGACCCAGTACTTC	CASSAGLAGGLETQYF
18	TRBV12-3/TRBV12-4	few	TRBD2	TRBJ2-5	TGTGCCAGCAGTCCCCCCGGGACTAGCGGTCTGTACCAAGAGACCCAGTACTTC	CASSPPGTSGLYQETQYF
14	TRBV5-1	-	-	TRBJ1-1	TGCGCCAGCAGCTTGGATCAGGTTAATAGGGAAGCTTTCTTT	CASSLDQVNREAFF
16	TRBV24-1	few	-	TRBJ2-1	TGTGCCACCAGTGATCCGAATACCGGGGCGTACAATGAGCAGTTCTTC	CATSDPNTGAYNEQFF
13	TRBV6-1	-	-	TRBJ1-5	TGTGCCAGCAACAACCTACAGGTTCAGCCCCAGCATTTT	CASNNLQVQPQHF
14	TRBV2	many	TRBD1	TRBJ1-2	TGTGCCAGCAGTGAGGACAGGGGGCTTGAGGGCTACACCTTC	CASSEDRGLEGYTF
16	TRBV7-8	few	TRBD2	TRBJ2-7	TGTGCCAGCAGCATCTCAAGCGGGAGGGTCTCCTACGAGCAGTACTTC	CASSISSGRVSYEQYF
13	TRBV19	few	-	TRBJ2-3	TGTGCCAGTAGTAGGGTCTCCGGAGATACGCAGTATTTT	CASSRVSGDTQYF